Shown below are 14 T cell receptor beta chains from a single sample sequenced in a study of blood T cells in healthy people across ages. A sample-barcoded 5' primer and a J-beta primer mix were used in a second PCR of about 6 to 12 cycles. TCRdb called the 5' RACE reads again in MiXCR, with one record for every CDR3 protein. The sample holds approximately 1.5 million distinct CDR3 sequences, approximately 32% seen once. Sequencing was carried out using blood. The origin of the receptors is a woman in her thirties in good health.

The J gene is TRBJ1-4, the V gene TRBV4-2, with a tentative D call TRBD1 (5 bases). CDR1 LGHNA and CDR2 YNFKEQ come from the germline V gene. V was pared by 4 bases and J by 3 bases, with 15 bases between. The CDR3 is 16 residues long. In nucleotides, the CDR3 is TGTGCCAGCAGCCCGCGGGGCGGCAGGGCTAATGAAAAACTGTTTTTT. It translates to CASSPRGGRANEKLFF.

Only a few counts were recorded for this clonotype. The V gene is TRBV27, the J gene TRBJ2-1, with 9 bases fitting TRBD1. CDR1 and CDR2 from the germline V gene are MNHEY and SMNVEV (reference sequence). The CDR3 is 15 residues long. V was clipped by 5 bases and J by 7 bases; unmatched bases: 9. CDR3 DNA: TGTGCCAGCAGTCCACAAGGGACAGGGATGAATGAGCAGTTCTTC. Amino acid sequence: CASSPQGTGMNEQFF.

This clonotype was seen only once. A much larger clonotype is one base distant, so this may be a read error. The genes are TRBV4-1 and TRBJ2-7, with a possible D match to TRBD1 (6 bases). Germline CDR1 is MGHRA and CDR2 is YSYEKL. This CDR3 region has 14 residues. The DNA for the CDR3 is TGCGCCGGCAGTCAGGACAGCCCATTTTACGAGCAGTACTTC. Its translation is CAGSQDSPFYEQYF.

CDR3 DNA: TGTGCCAGCAGTCCCCGGGGACTAGCGGGAGGAAGCACAGATACGCAGTATTTT. This codes for CASSPRGLAGGSTDTQYF. V and J are TRBV6-4 and TRBJ2-3, with TRBD2 identical over 15 bases. The length of the CDR3 is 18 residues. Looked up from germline, CDR1 is MRHNA and CDR2 is SNTAGT. V gave up 5 bases and J gave up 0 bases; unmatched junction bases: 6.

CDR3 amino acids: CASSLGHLYVYGYTF. DNA for the CDR3: TGTGCCAGCAGCTTGGGACATTTGTACGTCTATGGCTACACCTTC. The chain links TRBV11-2 to TRBJ1-2; tentatively, D is TRBD1 (6 bases). V lost 3 bases to trimming and J lost 4 bases, with 15 bases between them. Germline CDR1 and CDR2: SGHAT and FQNNGV. This CDR3 comprises 15 residues. Looking up the rest from reference TRBV11-2 and TRBJ1-2 gives the full variable domain: EAGVAQSPRYKIIEKRQSVAFWCNPISGHATLYWYQQILGQGPKLLIQFQNNGVVDDSQLPKDRFSAERLKGVDSTLKIQPAKLEDSAVYLCASSLGHLYVYGYTFGSGTRLTVV.

The sample holds a few counts of this clonotype. The chain couples TRBV7-9 to TRBJ2-1; 7 bases match TRBD2. Germline CDR1 reads SEHNR; CDR2 reads FQNEAQ (reference sequence). The CDR3 is 18 residues long. Trimming at V came to 4 bases and at J to 4 bases, leaving 16 bases not matched to a gene. The CDR3 spells CASSWTRLEAGGYNEQFF. CDR3 nucleotides: TGTGCCAGCAGCTGGACTAGATTGGAGGCTGGGGGGTACAATGAGCAGTTCTTC.

The chain has TRBV2 and TRBJ2-5; 12 nucleotides agree with TRBD2. V lost 3 bases and J lost 4; bases outside the gene matches: 6. This CDR3 spans 16 amino acids. The germline CDR1 and CDR2 sequences are SNHLY and FYNNEI. For the CDR3, the DNA is TGTGCCAGCAGTGACCCGGGACTAGCGGGCCTAGAGACCCAGTACTTC. This sequence encodes CASSDPGLAGLETQYF. The variable domain in full, with the rest retrieved from reference TRBV2 and TRBJ2-5, is EPEVTQTPSHQVTQMGQEVILRCVPISNHLYFYWYRQILGQKVEFLVSFYNNEISEKSEIFDDQFSVERPDGSNFTLKIRSTKLEDSAMYFCASSDPGLAGLETQYFGPGTRLLVL.

J is TRBJ2-1 and V is TRBV6-6, with 12 bases fitting TRBD2. Unmatched junction bases numbered 7, after V lost 6 bases and J lost 4 bases. Germline assignment: CDR1 MNHNY and CDR2 SVGAGI (reference sequence). There are 16 residues in the CDR3. This chain's CDR3 is CASSRSSGGGYNEQFF. The CDR3 DNA reads as TGTGCCAGCAGCCGATCTAGCGGGGGGGGGTACAATGAGCAGTTCTTC.

The chain couples TRBV20-1 to TRBJ2-1; no firm D call. Trimming took off 5 bases at V and 0 bases at J, with 5 bases between the two ends. The CDR3 is 12 residues long. The germline V gene encodes CDR1 DFQATT and CDR2 SNEGSKA (reference sequence). CDR3 in amino acids: CSAASSYNEQFF. CDR3 DNA sequence: TGCAGTGCTGCCTCCTCCTACAATGAGCAGTTCTTC.

The chain combines TRBV5-1 with TRBJ1-1; 12 bases line up with TRBD1. Germline CDR1 is SGHRS and CDR2 is YFSETQ. The CDR3 covers 16 residues. The ends lost 0 bases at V and 1 base at J; junction bases unmatched: 1. CDR3 protein: CASSLGDRGRNTEAFF. The CDR3 nucleotides read TGCGCCAGCAGCTTGGGGGACAGGGGGCGGAACACTGAAGCTTTCTTT.

The chain is built from TRBV20-1 and TRBJ1-2, with 7 positions matching TRBD1. Germline V gene sequence: CDR1 DFQATT, CDR2 SNEGSKA (reference sequence). V lost 3 bases and J lost 4; bases outside the gene matches: 14. This CDR3 comprises 16 residues. The CDR3 region has the DNA TGCAGTGCTAGCTTAGACAGGGAATGGTCCCTCTATGGCTACACCTTC. Translating gives CSASLDREWSLYGYTF.

This sequence joins TRBV7-2 and TRBJ1-1; 7 positions match TRBD1. Germline-derived CDR1 and CDR2 are SGHTA and FQGNSA. The CDR3 sequence is 15 residues long. The trim removed 1 base at V and 8 bases at J, leaving 10 bases unmatched. This CDR3 is CASSLVLGQSREAFF. CDR3 sequence (DNA): TGTGCCAGCAGCTTAGTGCTGGGACAGTCTCGGGAAGCTTTCTTT.

This clonotype was seen a handful of times. The chain has TRBV7-2 and TRBJ2-7; D might be TRBD1 (5 bases). CDR1 is SGHTA, CDR2 FQGNSA, per germline. Trimming took off 1 base at V and 3 bases at J, with 19 bases between the two ends. The CDR3 is made up of 17 amino acids. The CDR3 spells CASSLESGSLLVYEQYF. CDR3 bases: TGTGCCAGCAGCTTAGAATCAGGGTCCCTATTAGTCTACGAGCAGTACTTC.

The gene calls are TRBV29-1 and TRBJ2-2, with D possibly matching TRBD1 (6 bases). Germline CDR1 reads SQVTM; CDR2 reads ANQGSEA. Trimming removed 5 bases from V and 5 bases from J, with 12 bases in between. The CDR3 contains 13 residues. The CDR3 nucleotides read TGCAGCGTTCGAGGGGGTAATACCGGGGAGCTGTTTTTT. Amino acid sequence: CSVRGGNTGELFF.